Shown below are 22 T cell receptor beta chains from a single sample sequenced in a study of OX40 agonist ivuxolimab in advanced cancers. The assay was immunoSEQ multiplex PCR, and TCRdb's table has in-frame clones only and misses some. The sample holds under 90,000 clones, 88% seen once. The input for sequencing was CD4+ or CD8+ T cells sorted from blood, taken in a trial of the OX40 agonist ivuxolimab. These receptors originate from an adult with an advanced solid tumor such as melanoma, head and neck, liver or kidney cancer.

The chain's CDR3 is CASSVDGRGNPGAQYF. CDR3 nucleotides: TGTGCCAGCAGCGTAGATGGGAGGGGTAACCCGGGGGCCCAGTACTTC. The V gene is TRBV9, the J gene TRBJ2-5, with 7 bases matching TRBD2. V lost 0 bases, J lost 9 bases, and 14 bases stayed unmatched. The CDR3 covers 16 residues. Germline assignment: CDR1 SGDLS and CDR2 YYNGEE.

The chain combines TRBV7-2 with TRBJ2-3, with unresolved D. The length of the CDR3 is 16 residues. Deletions cut 5 bases from V and 0 bases from J, with 15 bases between. The germline V gene encodes CDR1 SGHTA and CDR2 FQGNSA. The CDR3 DNA sequence: TGTGCCAGCAGCATTAATCCCGGCGGAAGCACAGATACGCAGTATTTT. Its translation: CASSINPGGSTDTQYF.

The chain recombines TRBV10-3 with TRBJ1-1, with D unresolved. Trimming took 6 bases from V and 0 from J, leaving 8 bases between them. The CDR3 consists of 13 residues. Germline values: CDR1 ENHRY, CDR2 SYGVKD. The CDR3 DNA is TGTGCCATCAGGAAGAGAGTGAACACTGAAGCTTTCTTT. This sequence encodes CAIRKRVNTEAFF.

As for this clone: Other DNA sequences from this sample encode an identical CDR3 as well. This chain connects TRBV7-8 to TRBJ2-3; 13 bases are a match to TRBD2. The germline V gene encodes CDR1 SGHVS and CDR2 FQNEAQ. The junction had 8 bases not matched to a gene; V was cut back by 5 bases and J by 6 bases. This CDR3 has 16 amino acids. CDR3 sequence: CASSLRTSGSKDTQYF. The CDR3 DNA reads as TGTGCCAGCAGCCTACGGACTAGCGGGAGTAAGGATACGCAGTATTTT.

The chain links TRBV5-5 to TRBJ1-2; D call uncertain. V lost 0 bases to trimming and J lost 14 bases, with 17 bases between them. Germline assignment: CDR1 SGHKS and CDR2 YYEKEE (reference sequence). The CDR3 is made up of 13 amino acids. Here the CDR3 reads CASSLDYAMARTF. The CDR3 DNA follows: TGTGCCAGCAGCTTGGACTACGCTATGGCTAGAACCTTC.

J is TRBJ2-1 and V is TRBV12-5; 13 bases fit TRBD2. The germline V gene has CDR1 LGHNT and CDR2 FRNRAP. Losses at the gene ends were 6 bases for V and 10 bases for J; bases not matched to a gene: 12. This CDR3 region has 16 residues. The DNA of the CDR3 is TGTGCTAGTGGGGACGGACTAGCGGGGGCGCGGGGAGAGCAGTTCTTC. Its translation is CASGDGLAGARGEQFF. The full variable domain, completed using reference TRBV12-5 and TRBJ2-1, is DARVTQTPRHKVTEMGQEVTMRCQPILGHNTVFWYRQTMMQGLELLAYFRNRAPLDDSGMPKDRFSAEMPDATLATLKIQPSEPRDSAVYFCASGDGLAGARGEQFFGPGTRLTVL.

The rearrangement links TRBV20-1 to TRBJ2-7; tentatively, D is TRBD2 (6 bases). Looked up from germline, CDR1 is DFQATT and CDR2 is SNEGSKA (reference sequence). Trimming removed 8 bases at V and 3 bases at J, with 11 bases between. The CDR3 is 11 residues long. Here the CDR3 reads CSHLGGYEQYF. The CDR3 nucleotides read TGCAGTCACCTGGGGGGCTACGAGCAGTACTTC.

This chain connects TRBV19 to TRBJ1-5, with 9 bases that match TRBD1. The CDR3 sequence is 15 residues long. CDR1 is LNHDA and CDR2 is SQIVND in the germline V gene (reference sequence). J gave up 5 bases and V 5 bases, and 7 bases lay outside the gene matches. The CDR3: CASSSTTGGYQPQHF. CDR3 nucleotides: TGTGCCAGTAGTTCCACCACAGGGGGCTATCAGCCCCAGCATTTT.

V is TRBV14 and J is TRBJ2-7; weak D call: TRBD1 (6 bases). CDR1 is SGHDN, CDR2 FVKESK, per germline. Trimming took off 0 bases at V and 2 bases at J, with 20 bases between the two ends. CDR3 length equals 18 residues. DNA of the CDR3: TGTGCCAGCAGCCAAGAATACAGGGCCAGACCTTCCACCTACGAGCAGTACTTC. Translated: CASSQEYRARPSTYEQYF.

A word on this clone: At one boundary the junction diverges from the germline segment, which might be a read error. The V and J genes are TRBV18 and TRBJ2-7; perhaps D is TRBD1 or TRBD2 (5 bases each). CDR3 length: 13 residues. Germline loops: CDR1 KGHSH, CDR2 LQKENI. In DNA, the CDR3 is TGTGCCAGCTCACCACGTATCGGGGCCCCGCGTTTCTTC. Protein: CASSPRIGAPRFF.

The chain carries TRBV4-2 and TRBJ2-1; 11 bases are shared with TRBD2. Trimming cost V 4 bases and J 8 bases; bases outside gene matches: 10. Germline-derived CDR1 and CDR2 are LGHNA and YNFKEQ. The length of the CDR3 is 16 residues. CDR3 amino acids: CASSREGSGRGYEQFF. DNA of the CDR3: TGTGCCAGCAGCCGAGAGGGTAGCGGGAGGGGTTATGAGCAGTTCTTC.

The rearrangement uses TRBV7-3 and TRBJ2-3; perhaps TRBD2 as D (6 bases). The CDR3 loop spans 15 amino acids. V was clipped by 5 bases and J by 2 bases, with 14 bases between them. The V gene's germline CDR1 is SGHTA and CDR2 FQGTGA. The DNA of the CDR3 is TGTGCCAGCAGCCCGTTCGGGGGAGACACAGATACGCAGTATTTT. This sequence encodes CASSPFGGDTDTQYF. Supplemented by reference TRBV7-3 and TRBJ2-3, the full variable domain reads GAGVSQTPSNKVTEKGKYVELRCDPISGHTALYWYRQSLGQGPEFLIYFQGTGAADDSGLPNDRFFAVRPEGSVSTLKIQRTERGDSAVYLCASSPFGGDTDTQYFGPGTRLTVL.

The chain joins TRBV7-6 to TRBJ2-3, with 10 bases fitting TRBD2. V lost 4 bases, J lost 5 bases, and 9 bases stayed unmatched. CDR3 length: 16 residues. CDR1 is SGHVS and CDR2 is FNYEAQ in the germline V gene. CDR3 loop: CASSSGLAATVDTQYF. CDR3 DNA: TGTGCCAGCAGCTCAGGACTAGCGGCGACCGTAGATACGCAGTATTTT.

This chain connects TRBV5-4 to TRBJ2-5; D is uncertain. Germline assignment: CDR1 SGHNT and CDR2 YYREEE (reference sequence). V lost 5 bases, J lost 4 bases, and 21 bases lay in between. This CDR3 is built from 16 residues. CDR3 amino acids: CASSRASTLTGETQYF. DNA for the CDR3: TGTGCCAGCAGTCGAGCGTCTACCCTAACCGGAGAGACCCAGTACTTC.

This chain joins TRBV27 and TRBJ2-7; no reliable D call. The ends were cut back, 6 bases at V and 2 bases at J, with 17 bases in the middle. Germline lookup yields CDR1 MNHEY and CDR2 SMNVEV (reference sequence). The CDR3 contains 15 residues. The CDR3 region is CASSPPGNIPYEQYF. In nucleotides, the CDR3 is TGTGCCAGCAGCCCCCCTGGGAACATCCCCTACGAGCAGTACTTC.

The V and J genes are TRBV19 and TRBJ2-2; the D is unclear. V lost 3 bases and J 0 bases, leaving 8 bases between the germline ends. The CDR3 sequence is 15 residues long. Germline V lookup: CDR1 LNHDA, CDR2 SQIVND (reference sequence). CDR3 DNA sequence: TGTGCCAGTAGTATCGGACCCGCGAACACCGGGGAGCTGTTTTTT. Amino acids: CASSIGPANTGELFF. The full variable domain, with the rest looked up from reference TRBV19 and TRBJ2-2, is DGGITQSPKYLFRKEGQNVTLSCEQNLNHDAMYWYRQDPGQGLRLIYYSQIVNDFQKGDIAEGYSVSREKKESFPLTVTSAQKNPTAFYLCASSIGPANTGELFFGEGSRLTVL.

This rearrangement joins TRBV19 to TRBJ2-3, with unresolved D. The CDR3 loop spans 13 amino acids. Trimming removed 5 bases at V and 2 bases at J, with 8 bases between. Per the germline V gene, CDR1 is LNHDA and CDR2 is SQIVND (reference sequence). CDR3 bases: TGTGCCAGTAGTCTCCAGCTCACAGATACGCAGTATTTT. Translation gives CASSLQLTDTQYF.

V usage is TRBV19 and J usage is TRBJ2-3, with D perhaps TRBD2 (6 bases). The CDR3 length is 17 residues. Per the germline V gene, CDR1 is LNHDA and CDR2 is SQIVND (reference sequence). V lost 1 base and J lost 0, with 14 bases in between. The CDR3 sequence is CASSIVPSATSTDTQYF. CDR3 nucleotides: TGTGCCAGTAGTATAGTCCCTAGCGCCACTAGCACAGATACGCAGTATTTT.

J is TRBJ1-1 and V is TRBV11-2; D might be TRBD1 (5 bases). The CDR3 runs 14 residues. V was pared by 3 bases and J by 2 bases, with 10 bases between. Germline CDR1 and CDR2: SGHAT and FQNNGV. In DNA, the CDR3 is TGTGCCAGCAGCTTGCAGGGCCCAAACACTGAAGCTTTCTTT. Protein: CASSLQGPNTEAFF. Full variable domain (rest looked up from reference TRBV11-2 and TRBJ1-1): EAGVAQSPRYKIIEKRQSVAFWCNPISGHATLYWYQQILGQGPKLLIQFQNNGVVDDSQLPKDRFSAERLKGVDSTLKIQPAKLEDSAVYLCASSLQGPNTEAFFGQGTRLTVV.

This chain connects TRBV12-2 to TRBJ2-1; the table names TRBD2, a call not compared with the DNA. TRBV12-2 is designated a pseudogene. The CDR3 length is 17 residues. CDR3 sequence: CASRPADAGGFTNEQFF. In DNA, the CDR3 is TGTGCAAGTCGCCCCGCGGATGCGGGAGGCTTTACCAATGAGCAGTTCTTC.

This clone has a single count. The gene calls are TRBV7-2 and TRBJ1-2, with 9 bases fitting TRBD1. This CDR3 has 13 residues. Losses at the gene ends were 5 bases for V and 3 bases for J; bases not matched to a gene: 1. Germline values: CDR1 SGHTA, CDR2 FQGNSA. Written as DNA, the CDR3 is TGTGCCAGCAGCCGGGACAGGGACTATGGCTACACCTTC. This translates into CASSRDRDYGYTF.

This chain connects TRBV5-6 to TRBJ2-7; the match to TRBD2 covers 7 bases. The CDR3 covers 19 residues. Germline V CDR1 and CDR2: SGHDT, YYEEEE. The trim removed 0 bases at V and 0 bases at J, leaving 15 bases unmatched. The chain's CDR3 is CASSLEGRSSGTYSYEQYF. In nucleotides, the CDR3 is TGTGCCAGCAGCTTGGAGGGTAGGTCGAGCGGGACCTACTCCTACGAGCAGTACTTC.